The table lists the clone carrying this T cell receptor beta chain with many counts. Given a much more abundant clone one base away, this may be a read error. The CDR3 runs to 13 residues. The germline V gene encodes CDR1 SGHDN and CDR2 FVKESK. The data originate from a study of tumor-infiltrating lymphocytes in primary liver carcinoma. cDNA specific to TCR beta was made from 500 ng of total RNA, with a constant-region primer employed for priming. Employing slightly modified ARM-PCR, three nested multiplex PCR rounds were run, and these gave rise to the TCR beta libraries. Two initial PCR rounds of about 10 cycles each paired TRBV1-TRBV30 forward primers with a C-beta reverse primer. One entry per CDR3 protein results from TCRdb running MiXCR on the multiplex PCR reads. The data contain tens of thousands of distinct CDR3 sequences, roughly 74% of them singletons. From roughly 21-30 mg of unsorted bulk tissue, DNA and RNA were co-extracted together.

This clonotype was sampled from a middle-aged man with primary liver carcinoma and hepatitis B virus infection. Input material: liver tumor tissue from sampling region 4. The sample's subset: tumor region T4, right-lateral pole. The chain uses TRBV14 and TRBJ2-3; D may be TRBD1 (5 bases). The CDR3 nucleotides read TGTGCCAGCAGCCGAGGATACACAGGTACGCAGTATTTT. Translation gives CASSRGYTGTQYF.